What follows are 13 T cell receptor beta chains derived from one specimen sequenced in a study of cytomegalovirus exposure and HLA in healthy donors. The PCR employed 60 Vbeta primers together with 13 Jbeta primers. Libraries were prepared by immunoSEQ multiplex PCR; TCRdb keeps only in-frame clonotypes and omits some of them. The table lists over 150,000 clones, roughly 70% of them singletons. Material: PBMCs. All receptors derive from a woman aged 25 to 45 in good health and CMV-seronegative.

This chain connects TRBV6-1 to TRBJ2-1, with D perhaps TRBD1 (5 bases). V was clipped by 7 bases and J by 8 bases, with 18 bases between them. The CDR3 is made up of 14 amino acids. The germline V gene encodes CDR1 MNHNS and CDR2 SASEGT. The CDR3 region has the DNA TGTGCCAGCACCCGACCCGGCCAGGGCGATGAGCAGTTCTTC. Protein product: CASTRPGQGDEQFF.

V usage is TRBV19 and J usage is TRBJ2-2; TRBD1 might be the D (5 bases). The length of the CDR3 is 18 residues. V was trimmed by 3 bases and J by 5 bases, leaving 22 bases between them. Germline CDR1 is LNHDA and CDR2 is SQIVND (reference sequence). DNA of the CDR3: TGTGCCAGTAGTATTGACTCGGTTTGGGGCAGCTCGACCGGGGAGCTGTTTTTT. This codes for CASSIDSVWGSSTGELFF.

The V and J genes are TRBV19 and TRBJ2-1; TRBD2 matches at 8 bases. CDR1 and CDR2 from the germline V gene are LNHDA and SQIVND (reference sequence). V trimming: 6 bases; J trimming: 0 bases; junction bases outside the gene matches: 10. The CDR3 loop spans 17 amino acids. The CDR3 is CASSSPRLARSYNEQFF. CDR3 DNA sequence: TGTGCCAGTAGCTCCCCTCGACTAGCGCGCTCCTACAATGAGCAGTTCTTC.

The rearrangement joins TRBV28 to TRBJ1-3, with unresolved D. Looked up from germline, CDR1 is MDHEN and CDR2 is SYDVKM. With 3 bases removed from V and 0 bases from J, the gap between germline ends came to 6 bases. This CDR3 is built from 14 residues. CDR3 in amino acids: CASSFPSSGNTIYF. The CDR3 DNA is TGTGCCAGCAGTTTCCCGAGCTCTGGAAACACCATATATTTT.

V is TRBV5-5 and J is TRBJ2-3; TRBD2 might be the D (6 bases). Germline assignment: CDR1 SGHKS and CDR2 YYEKEE (reference sequence). The CDR3 runs to 16 residues. V gave up 3 bases and J gave up 2 bases, with 16 bases separating them. As DNA, the CDR3 is TGTGCCAGCAGCTCCCAGGAGGGTGAGCCCACAGATACGCAGTATTTT. This codes for CASSSQEGEPTDTQYF.

This clone was seen a handful of times. V is TRBV30 and J is TRBJ1-3; no firm D call. Germline V gene lookup returns CDR1 GTSNPN and CDR2 SVGIG (reference sequence). The CDR3 is 12 amino acids. Trimming left V 3 bases short and J 3 bases short, with 6 bases between. The CDR3 is CAWSPGGNTIYF. DNA for the CDR3: TGTGCCTGGAGCCCGGGTGGAAACACCATATATTTT.

The J gene is TRBJ2-1, the V gene TRBV7-9; 15 bases line up with TRBD2. CDR3 size: 13 residues. Per the germline V gene, CDR1 is SEHNR and CDR2 is FQNEAQ (reference sequence). With V trimmed by 10 bases and J by 7 bases, 2 bases remained unmatched. The DNA of the CDR3 is TGTGCCATCGGGACTAGCGGGAGGAATGAGCAGTTCTTC. Translating it yields CAIGTSGRNEQFF.

V and J are TRBV7-7 and TRBJ2-1, with 9 bases lining up with TRBD1. V was clipped by 5 bases and J by 8 bases; unmatched bases: 13. The CDR3 is made up of 16 amino acids. The germline V gene has CDR1 SSHAT and CDR2 FNYEAQ (reference sequence). This CDR3 reads CASSPFEGQGSYEQFF. For the CDR3, the DNA is TGTGCCAGCAGCCCATTCGAGGGACAGGGTTCGTATGAGCAGTTCTTC. Using reference TRBV7-7 and TRBJ2-1 for the parts outside the CDR3, the full variable domain is GAGVSQSPRYKVTKRGQDVTLRCDPISSHATLYWYQQALGQGPEFLTYFNYEAQPDKSGLPSDRFSAERPEGSISTLTIQRTEQRDSAMYRCASSPFEGQGSYEQFFGPGTRLTVL.

The chain links TRBV18 to TRBJ2-7; TRBD2 agrees at 14 bases. The length of the CDR3 is 16 residues. Per germline, CDR1 KGHSH and CDR2 LQKENI. J gave up 2 bases and V 2 bases, and 2 bases lay outside the gene matches. CDR3 sequence (DNA): TGTGCCAGCTCACCAGGGACTAGCGGGGGTACCTACGAGCAGTACTTC. Encoded protein: CASSPGTSGGTYEQYF. Using reference TRBV18 and TRBJ2-7 for the parts outside the CDR3, the full variable domain is NAGVMQNPRHLVRRRGQEARLRCSPMKGHSHVYWYRQLPEEGLKFMVYLQKENIIDESGMPKERFSAEFPKEGPSILRIQQVVRGDSAAYFCASSPGTSGGTYEQYFGPGTRLTVT.

The V gene is TRBV7-9, the J gene TRBJ2-5, with D possibly TRBD1 on 6 matching bases. Germline lookup yields CDR1 SEHNR and CDR2 FQNEAQ (reference sequence). This CDR3 is 14 amino acids long. V lost 0 bases and J lost 4, with 9 bases in between. The CDR3 DNA follows: TGTGCCAGCAGCTTAGCGGGGGCGGGAGAGACCCAGTACTTC. It specifies CASSLAGAGETQYF.

This chain links TRBV7-2 with TRBJ2-3, with D perhaps TRBD2 (5 bases). Germline CDR1 and CDR2: SGHTA and FQGNSA. There are 11 residues in the CDR3. V was pared by 8 bases and J by 4 bases, with 7 bases between. The chain's CDR3 is CASGSADTQYF. Here the CDR3 DNA reads TGTGCCAGCGGGAGCGCAGATACGCAGTATTTT.

The chain couples TRBV7-9 to TRBJ1-1; D might be TRBD1 (5 bases). The germline V gene encodes CDR1 SEHNR and CDR2 FQNEAQ (reference sequence). There are 12 residues in the CDR3. Trimming pared 5 bases from V and 6 bases from J, leaving 10 bases between. In DNA, the CDR3 is TGTGCCAGCAGCCCCGGACACCCTGAAGCTTTCTTT. It translates to CASSPGHPEAFF.

The chain couples TRBV19 to TRBJ1-4; D not resolved. V was shortened by 6 bases and J by 4 bases, with 12 bases between the two germline ends. The CDR3 is 14 amino acids. CDR1 is LNHDA, CDR2 SQIVND, per germline (reference sequence). The chain's CDR3 is CASRPNGINEKLFF. The CDR3 nucleotides read TGTGCCAGTAGGCCGAACGGGATTAATGAAAAACTGTTTTTT.